The text below deals with one T cell receptor beta chain. Germline V gives CDR1 MGHRA, CDR2 YSYEKL. This CDR3 has 12 amino acids. The V and J ends lost 0 bases and 8 bases respectively, with 6 bases between them. This sample stems from a study of blood T cell repertoires in COVID-19. The repertoire was sequenced with immunoSEQ multiplex PCR; TCRdb's copy has only in-frame clones and lacks some. There are about 110,000 clones in the sample; roughly 84% occur only once, and approximately 4% lies in the top ten. This sequence originates from a human donor in a cohort sampled during active COVID-19. V and J are TRBV4-1 and TRBJ2-3, with no clear D. The sequenced sample was peripheral blood. CDR3 amino acids: CASSQDSRTQYF. CDR3 in DNA: TGCGCCAGCAGCCAAGACTCTCGTACGCAGTATTTT.